This T cell receptor beta chain was sequenced for a study of cytomegalovirus exposure and HLA in healthy donors. This clone was recorded only once. The antigen is undetermined. PCR involved 60 Vbeta and 13 Jbeta primers. Here immunoSEQ multiplex PCR was the method, and the copy in TCRdb shows in-frame clones only, minus some. Of some 100,000 clones listed, roughly three quarters are singletons. Study results and caveats: Sequencing depth roughly uniform across donors was assumed in presence/absence analyses.

The sequence came from a man between 50 and 59 years old in good health and CMV-seropositive. Source material: PBMCs.

The CDR3 protein is CASSKGSEQFQETQYF. In nucleotides, the CDR3 is TGTGCCAGCAGCAAAGGATCGGAACAGTTTCAAGAGACCCAGTACTTC. V usage is TRBV21-1 and J usage is TRBJ2-5; the DNA was not used to check the table's D call, TRBD1. TRBV21-1 is designated a pseudogene. The CDR3 sequence is 16 residues long.